This T cell receptor beta chain was identified during a study of cytomegalovirus exposure and HLA in healthy donors. Use of 60 Vbeta and 13 Jbeta primers characterized the PCR. Sequenced by immunoSEQ multiplex PCR; TCRdb stores in-frame clones only, minus some. In the table there are about 130,000 clones, over 60% of which are singletons. The CDR3 runs to 16 residues. V shed 0 bases and J shed 0 bases, with 6 bases lying between them. The germline CDR1 and CDR2 sequences are LNHNV and YYDKDF (reference sequence). The material sequenced was PBMCs. This clonotype originated in a human donor in good health. The chain has TRBV15 and TRBJ2-6; D uncertain. The CDR3 loop is CATSRDTYSGANVLTF. The CDR3 nucleotides are TGTGCCACCAGCAGAGATACTTACTCTGGGGCCAACGTCCTGACTTTC. The full variable domain, with the rest looked up from reference TRBV15 and TRBJ2-6, is DAMVIQNPRYQVTQFGKPVTLSCSQTLNHNVMYWYQQKSSQAPKLLFHYYDKDFNNEADTPDNFQSRRPNTSFCFLDIRSPGLGDTAMYLCATSRDTYSGANVLTFGAGSRLTVL.